The present T cell receptor beta chain was sequenced within a study of T cells after posttransplantation cyclophosphamide. Findings and limits, study-wide: Recipient CMV seropositivity and CMV reactivation strongly tracked TRB clonality.

This clone was observed many times. The antigen remains unidentified. The protocol was immunoSEQ multiplex PCR, while the TCRdb copy is restricted to in-frame clones and leaves out a portion. The record shows about 39,000 clones for this sample, with no singletons present. Germline V lookup: CDR1 SGHVS, CDR2 FQNEAQ. The CDR3 sequence is 15 residues long. V shed 8 bases, J shed 5 bases, and the junction held 9 bases outside the gene matches. Sequencing input: PBMCs. The sequence was obtained from a woman aged 50 to 60 in good health and a related stem cell transplant donor. The chain couples TRBV7-8 to TRBJ2-1; 10 bases map to TRBD1. CDR3 protein: CASARGQGEHNEQFF. CDR3 DNA sequence: TGTGCCAGCGCTCGTGGACAGGGGGAACACAATGAGCAGTTCTTC.